One sample yielded the 2 T cell receptor beta chains listed below, sequenced in a study of T cell repertoires in cytomegalovirus infection. TCRdb re-derived calls from the reads in MiXCR, one entry per CDR3 protein. There are roughly 700,000 distinct CDR3 sequences in the sample; about 33% occur only once, and about 20% lies in the top ten. Their target antigens are unknown. Sequencing was performed on cultured PBMCs, taken from culture after CMV antigen stimulation. The receptors originated from a human donor in good health (CMV status not recorded). Some clones in this sample may be carry-over from other donors' samples.

The rearrangement joins TRBV27 to TRBJ1-1; TRBD1 aligns across 9 bases. The CDR3 covers 14 residues. Germline CDR1 and CDR2: MNHEY and SMNVEV (reference sequence). The junction had 9 bases not matched to a gene; V was cut back by 8 bases and J by 5 bases. The DNA for the CDR3 is TGTGCCAGCCGGGACAGGGCAGGGGGTACTGAAGCTTTCTTT. This encodes CASRDRAGGTEAFF.

This clonotype was seen at least ten times. The chain is built from TRBV7-6 and TRBJ1-1; no definite D call. V was pared by 5 bases and J by 1 base, with 20 bases between. Looked up from germline, CDR1 is SGHVS and CDR2 is FNYEAQ. CDR3 size: 17 residues. CDR3 nucleotide sequence: TGTGCCAGCAGCCGTAGCCTCATGGGCAGAACGAACACTGAAGCTTTCTTT. It encodes CASSRSLMGRTNTEAFF.